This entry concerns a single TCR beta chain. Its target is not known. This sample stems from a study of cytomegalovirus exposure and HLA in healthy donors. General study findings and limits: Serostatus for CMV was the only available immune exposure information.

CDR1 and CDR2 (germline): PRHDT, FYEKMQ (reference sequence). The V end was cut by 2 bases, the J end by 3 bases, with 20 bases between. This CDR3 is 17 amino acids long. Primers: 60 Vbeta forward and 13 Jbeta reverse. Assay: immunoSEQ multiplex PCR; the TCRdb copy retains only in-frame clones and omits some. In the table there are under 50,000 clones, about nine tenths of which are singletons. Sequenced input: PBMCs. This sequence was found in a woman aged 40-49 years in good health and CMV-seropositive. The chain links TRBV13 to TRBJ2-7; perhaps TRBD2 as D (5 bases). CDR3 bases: TGTGCCAGCAGCTTATCCCCTCAACTAGGAGGCATCTACGAGCAGTACTTC. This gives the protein CASSLSPQLGGIYEQYF. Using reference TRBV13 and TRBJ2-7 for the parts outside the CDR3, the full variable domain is AAGVIQSPRHLIKEKRETATLKCYPIPRHDTVYWYQQGPGQDPQFLISFYEKMQSDKGSIPDRFSAQQFSDYHSELNMSSLELGDSALYFCASSLSPQLGGIYEQYFGPGTRLTVT.